This is a list of T cell receptor beta chains from one sample in a study of T cell repertoires in cytomegalovirus infection. TCRdb redid the calling of the reads with MiXCR, one entry per CDR3 protein. The sample has roughly 280,000 distinct CDR3 sequences, roughly an eighth seen once. Material: PBMCs. The receptors were gathered from a human donor in good health (CMV status not recorded). Some clones in this sample may be carry-over from other donors' samples. Each CDR3 is given with its conserved first and last residue. The order of the fields is D gene, J gene, V gene, clone size, CDR3 DNA, CDR3 protein. A D gene is named only where the DNA matches it firmly. The listing skips clone size in some rows; elsewhere it reads once, few, many or a size class.

- | TRBJ2-7 | TRBV25-1 | many | TGTGCCACCTATTCCTCGGGACACCTACTCCCAGAAGGGCAGTACTTC | CATYSSGHLLPEGQYF
TRBD1 | TRBJ1-1 | TRBV7-2 | many | TGTGCCAGCAGCCCTAGACAGGGATCGAACACTGAAGCTTTCTTT | CASSPRQGSNTEAFF
- | TRBJ2-2 | TRBV7-9 | - | TGTGCCAGCAGCTTAGTCACAGGTGACACCGGGGAGCTGTTTTTT | CASSLVTGDTGELFF
- | TRBJ1-1 | TRBV18 | - | TGTGCCAGCTCACCTGAAGCTTTCTTT | CASSPEAFF
- | TRBJ1-1 | TRBV6-5 | few | TGTGCCAGCAGTGAGAGTCTTCGCACTGAAGCTTTCTTT | CASSESLRTEAFF
- | TRBJ1-1 | TRBV2 | - | TGTGCCAGACCTTCGCACGGGGGACCGAACACTGAAGCTTTCTTT | CARPSHGGPNTEAFF
- | TRBJ1-1 | TRBV12-3/TRBV12-4 | many | TGTGCCAGCAGGGAAAGGGTCTCCAAAAGACAGATCGTGACAGCTTTCTTT | CASRERVSKRQIVTAFF
TRBD1 | TRBJ1-2 | TRBV19 | - | TGTGCCACCGAAACAGGGGGCGACGGCTACACCTTC | CATETGGDGYTF
- | TRBJ1-5 | TRBV7-2 | many | TGTGCCAGCACCAGGGATAGCAATCAGCCCCAGCATTTT | CASTRDSNQPQHF
- | TRBJ2-2 | TRBV7-2 | many | TGTGCCAGCAGACCAGCCCGGGACTTTGTCCCCGGGGAGCTGTTTTTT | CASRPARDFVPGELFF
TRBD2 | TRBJ2-1 | TRBV20-1 | - | TGCAGTGCTACGGGACTAGCGGGGGTGGGCAATGAGCAGTTCTTC | CSATGLAGVGNEQFF
- | TRBJ2-3 | TRBV7-9 | many | TGTGCCAGCAGCTTAACCGGGGAGGTGGATACGCAGTATTTT | CASSLTGEVDTQYF
TRBD2 | TRBJ2-1 | TRBV29-1 | few | TGCAGCGTTGAATATAGTGGCGGGGGGGCCGTCGCTCTATACAATGAGCAGTTCTTC | CSVEYSGGGAVALYNEQFF
TRBD2 | TRBJ2-7 | TRBV14 | many | TGTGCCAGCAGCCATGTAGCGGGATCTACCTACGAGCAGTACTTC | CASSHVAGSTYEQYF
- | TRBJ2-1 | TRBV5-6 | - | TGTGCCAGCAGCCCTTCGGGGGAAAGCTCCTACAATGAGCAGTTCTTC | CASSPSGESSYNEQFF
- | TRBJ1-1 | TRBV19 | many | TGTGCCAGTAAGGACAGAGGGAACACTGAAGCTTTCTTT | CASKDRGNTEAFF
- | TRBJ1-5 | TRBV28 | few | TGTGCCAGCAGTTTCTCCGCGCAGGGCAACCAGCCCCAGCATTTT | CASSFSAQGNQPQHF
- | TRBJ2-5 | TRBV7-3 | many | TGTGCCAGCAGTTTGGACTTAGGGGGGACCCAGTACTTC | CASSLDLGGTQYF
- | TRBJ2-5 | TRBV7-2 | once | TGTGCCAGCAGCTTAGTGGGTTATCAAGAGACCCAGTACTTC | CASSLVGYQETQYF
TRBD1 | TRBJ1-5 | TRBV7-2 | many | TGTGCCAGCAGCTCCAGGACAGGGTTCCAGCCCCAGCATTTT | CASSSRTGFQPQHF
- | TRBJ2-5 | TRBV20-1 | few | TGCAGTGCTAGGGGGGGACTGCAAGAGACCCAGTACTTC | CSARGGLQETQYF
- | TRBJ2-3 | TRBV28 | - | TGTGCCAGCAGTTTCCAAACGGGTACGCAGTATTTT | CASSFQTGTQYF
TRBD1 | TRBJ1-5 | TRBV5-1 | - | TGCGCCAGCAGGGATCCGGGACAGGACTGTCAGCCCCAGCATTTT | CASRDPGQDCQPQHF
TRBD2 | TRBJ2-1 | TRBV18 | - | TGTGCCAGCTCATCGGCGGGGGATGAGCAGTTCTTC | CASSSAGDEQFF
- | TRBJ2-5 | TRBV20-1 | - | TGCAGTGCTGGGGACGCTGTGAAGACCCAGTACTTC | CSAGDAVKTQYF
- | TRBJ1-5 | TRBV2 | few | TGTGCCAGCAGTACCACGGCAGGGGCTCAGCCCCAGCATTTT | CASSTTAGAQPQHF
TRBD2 | TRBJ2-7 | TRBV12-3/TRBV12-4 | many | TGTGCCAGCCGCTCAGCGGGGGTTGAGCAGTACTTC | CASRSAGVEQYF
- | TRBJ1-1 | TRBV11-2 | many | TGTGCCAGCAGCTTAGGCAACAAGAGGACTGAAGCTTTCTTT | CASSLGNKRTEAFF
- | TRBJ1-4 | TRBV6-1 | many | TGTGCCAGCACCGAGGGTTCGGGGTTAAATGAAAAACTGTTTTTT | CASTEGSGLNEKLFF
- | TRBJ2-2 | TRBV19 | few | TGTGCCAGTAGTATATATCGAGCGGCAGGTCACACCGGGGAGCTGTTTTTT | CASSIYRAAGHTGELFF
TRBD2 | TRBJ2-2 | TRBV5-1 | - | TGCGCCAGCAGCCCGGGACTAGCGGACACCGGGGAGCTGTTTTTT | CASSPGLADTGELFF
- | TRBJ1-6 | TRBV9 | - | TGTGCCAGCAGCGTGAGGGAGGGAGATTCACCCCTCCACTTT | CASSVREGDSPLHF
- | TRBJ2-1 | TRBV18 | - | TGTGCCAGCTCACTAGACCCGGGACAAACGAGTGAGCAGTTCTTC | CASSLDPGQTSEQFF
- | TRBJ2-1 | TRBV7-2 | many | TGTGCCAGCAGCTTAGGCGGGGCGACGGGGGAGCAGTTCTTC | CASSLGGATGEQFF
- | TRBJ2-7 | TRBV5-6 | many | TGTGCCAGCAGCTTATGGGGGGGCGGCCCCTACGAGCAGTACTTC | CASSLWGGGPYEQYF
TRBD1 | TRBJ1-1 | TRBV10-3 | - | TGTGCCATCAGTCACAGGGGAAGGGACACTGAAGCTTTCTTT | CAISHRGRDTEAFF
- | TRBJ1-4 | TRBV18 | few | TGTGCCAGCTCACCAGGCGGGGGCCCTCTGGCTGAAAAACTGTTTTTT | CASSPGGGPLAEKLFF
- | TRBJ2-3 | TRBV27 | many | TGTGCCAGCAGTTTAGGACAGTCCCCTATCGTGACAGATACGCAGTATTTT | CASSLGQSPIVTDTQYF
- | TRBJ1-5 | TRBV19 | - | TGTGCCAGTGCCCAGTGGGGGAGCAATCAGCCCCAGCATTTT | CASAQWGSNQPQHF
- | TRBJ1-2 | TRBV10-3 | many | TGTGCCATCAGGGTCAGCACGGGGGACTATGGCTACACCTTC | CAIRVSTGDYGYTF
- | TRBJ2-1 | TRBV11-2 | few | TGTGCCAGCAGCTTCCGGCCAAATGAGCAGTTCTTC | CASSFRPNEQFF
- | TRBJ2-3 | TRBV3-1 | - | TGTGCCAGCAGCCAAGGGAGGTCGAGTTTCGCTACGCAGTATTTT | CASSQGRSSFATQYF
- | TRBJ1-1 | TRBV20-1 | - | TGCAGTGCTAGAGAAGGGGGTTTGAGGACTGAAGCTTTCTTT | CSAREGGLRTEAFF
- | TRBJ2-5 | TRBV18 | few | TGTGCCAGCTCACCACCGGTGGGGATCAGCCAAGAGACCCAGTACTTC | CASSPPVGISQETQYF
TRBD2 | TRBJ2-1 | TRBV7-9 | few | TGTGCCAGCAGCTTATCGAGCGGGAGATGGGATGAGCAGTTCTTC | CASSLSSGRWDEQFF
- | TRBJ2-5 | TRBV6-6 | few | TGTGCCAGCAGTCCGGGCGGACCCCAAGAGACCCAGTACTTC | CASSPGGPQETQYF
- | TRBJ2-2 | TRBV19 | many | TGTGCCAGTAGTATAGACCCGAACACCGGGGAGCTGTTTTTT | CASSIDPNTGELFF